This TCR beta chain emerged from a study of blood T cell repertoires in COVID-19. The overall study: T cells, B-cell-depleted T cells, or PBMCs provided the cDNA or gDNA that served as material.

In the original workflow: Reference gene primers were amplified, and this amplification served to estimate nucleated cell counts. TCRdb's copy holds only in-frame clones and misses some; the assay was immunoSEQ multiplex PCR. V, J and clone size were drawn from that table, and D and trimming were deduced from the DNA. Among some 250,000 clones listed, around 83% were seen once. The germline V gene encodes CDR1 SNHLY and CDR2 FYNNEI. CDR3 length equals 16 residues. With V trimmed by 5 bases and J by 4 bases, 10 bases remained unmatched. The rearrangement joins TRBV2 to TRBJ2-5; 10 bases are a match to TRBD1. The sample taken for sequencing was peripheral blood. The TCR comes from a woman aged 18-29 years with acute or convalescent COVID-19. The CDR3 DNA is TGTGCCAGCAGTAAAACCGGGACAGGGGAGGGAGAGACCCAGTACTTC. It yields the protein CASSKTGTGEGETQYF.